One sample yielded the 8 T cell receptor beta chains listed below, sequenced in a study of T-cell reconstitution after alpha-beta-depleted transplantation in children. During its preparation, the TCRbeta library received unique molecular identifiers. TCRdb passed the PCR reads through MiXCR, listing each CDR3 protein once. The sample gives hundreds of thousands of distinct CDR3 sequences, 13% of which show up once; around 0.79% is in the top ten. This specimen was PBMCs, taken before TCRalphabeta/CD19-depleted stem cell transplant. These receptors all stem from a girl aged 2 to 9 with congenital amegakaryocytic thrombocytopenia, due to receive a stem cell transplant.

V is TRBV15 and J is TRBJ2-5, with unresolved D. The germline V gene encodes CDR1 LNHNV and CDR2 YYDKDF (reference sequence). There are 13 residues in the CDR3. The V and J ends lost 5 bases and 1 base respectively, with 8 bases between them. CDR3 in DNA: TGTGCCACCAGCCGGAAGTTCCAAGAGACCCAGTACTTC. Amino acids: CATSRKFQETQYF. The full variable domain, with the rest looked up from reference TRBV15 and TRBJ2-5, is DAMVIQNPRYQVTQFGKPVTLSCSQTLNHNVMYWYQQKSSQAPKLLFHYYDKDFNNEADTPDNFQSRRPNTSFCFLDIRSPGLGDTAMYLCATSRKFQETQYFGPGTRLLVL.

The chain combines TRBV5-1 with TRBJ2-3; tentative D call: TRBD2 (6 bases). V shed 4 bases and J shed 4 bases, with 13 bases lying between them. The CDR3 length is 14 residues. CDR1 is SGHRS, CDR2 YFSETQ, per germline. The CDR3 here is CASSGPGAPDTQYF. The CDR3 nucleotides read TGCGCCAGCAGCGGCCCGGGAGCGCCAGATACGCAGTATTTT.

On this clonotype: An end of the junction does not agree with germline; a read error may underlie this. The chain uses TRBV10-3 and TRBJ1-5; tentative D call: TRBD1 (6 bases). The CDR3 covers 17 residues. The V gene's germline CDR1 is ENHRY and CDR2 SYGVKD. The CDR3 region is CAISTSKGDGNNQPLHF. In DNA, the CDR3 is TGTGCCATCAGTACGTCGAAGGGGGATGGGAACAATCAGCCCCTGCATTTT.

There are many counts of this clonotype. This chain joins TRBV5-1 and TRBJ2-3, with a tentative D call TRBD1 (7 bases). Germline loops: CDR1 SGHRS, CDR2 YFSETQ. CDR3 length equals 12 residues. Trimming removed 10 bases from V and 4 bases from J, with 13 bases in between. The CDR3 nucleotides read TGCGCCGTGCGGGACAGCGCAGATACGCAGTATTTT. This gives the protein CAVRDSADTQYF.

This clonotype was detected many times. This chain joins TRBV12-3 or TRBV12-4 and TRBJ1-1; 8 bases are shared with TRBD1. V lost 10 bases and J lost 2; bases outside the gene matches: 15. CDR3 length: 16 residues. The CDR3 DNA sequence: TGTGCCACCGGGGGAAACGGACAGGGAGGAAACACTGAAGCTTTCTTT. This codes for CATGGNGQGGNTEAFF.

A note on this clonotype: With a much larger clone just one base away, this may be a read error. The rearrangement joins TRBV10-3 to TRBJ1-2, with D unresolved. The CDR3 has 15 residues. Germline V CDR1 and CDR2: ENHRY, SYGVKD. Trimming took 6 bases from V and 1 from J, leaving 15 bases between them. The CDR3 DNA follows: TGTGCCATCAGGGAGGAGTCCGGACTTAACTATGGCTACACCTTC. Its protein is CAIREESGLNYGYTF.

This clonotype came up a few times. This sequence joins TRBV28 and TRBJ1-2, with unresolved D. The CDR3 is 10 amino acids. Per germline, CDR1 MDHEN and CDR2 SYDVKM. Trimming took off 8 bases at V and 4 bases at J, with 5 bases between the two ends. The CDR3 nucleotides read TGTGCCAGCGCCTCCTATGGCTACACCTTC. It codes for CASASYGYTF.

This clonotype was detected ten times or more. The gene calls are TRBV10-2 and TRBJ2-1, with unresolved D. Germline V gives CDR1 WSHSY, CDR2 SAAADI. The CDR3 contains 13 residues. V was pared by 4 bases and J by 6 bases, with 10 bases between. The CDR3 sequence: CASSVPQSNEQFF. In nucleotides, the CDR3 is TGCGCCAGCAGTGTTCCCCAGAGCAATGAGCAGTTCTTC.